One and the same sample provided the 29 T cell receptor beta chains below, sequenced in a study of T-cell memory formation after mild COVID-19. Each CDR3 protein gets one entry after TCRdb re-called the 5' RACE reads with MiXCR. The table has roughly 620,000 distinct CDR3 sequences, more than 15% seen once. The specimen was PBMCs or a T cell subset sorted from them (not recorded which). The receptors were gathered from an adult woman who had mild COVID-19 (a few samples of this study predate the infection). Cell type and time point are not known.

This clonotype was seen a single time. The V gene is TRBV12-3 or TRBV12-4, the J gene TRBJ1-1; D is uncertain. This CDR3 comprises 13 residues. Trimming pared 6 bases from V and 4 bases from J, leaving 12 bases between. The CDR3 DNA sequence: TGTGCCAGCAGATGGACGGCCTTCACTGAAGCTTTCTTT. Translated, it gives CASRWTAFTEAFF.

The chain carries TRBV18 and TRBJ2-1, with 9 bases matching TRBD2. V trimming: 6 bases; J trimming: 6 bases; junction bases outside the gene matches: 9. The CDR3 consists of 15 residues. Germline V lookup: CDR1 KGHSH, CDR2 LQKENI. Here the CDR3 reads CASSQRLAETNEQFF. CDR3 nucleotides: TGTGCCAGCTCCCAACGACTAGCGGAAACCAATGAGCAGTTCTTC.

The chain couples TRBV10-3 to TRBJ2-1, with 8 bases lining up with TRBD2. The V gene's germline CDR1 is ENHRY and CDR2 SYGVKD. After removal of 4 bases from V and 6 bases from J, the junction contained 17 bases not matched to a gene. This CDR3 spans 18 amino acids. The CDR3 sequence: CAISGSGGGRGGINEQFF. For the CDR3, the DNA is TGTGCCATCAGTGGCTCGGGAGGGGGACGGGGGGGCATCAATGAGCAGTTCTTC.

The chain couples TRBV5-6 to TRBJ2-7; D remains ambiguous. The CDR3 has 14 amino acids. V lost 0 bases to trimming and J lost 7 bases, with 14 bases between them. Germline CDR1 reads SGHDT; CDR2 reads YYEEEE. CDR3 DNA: TGTGCCAGCAGCTTGGGGGCCTCCGAAATGGAGCAGTACTTC. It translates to CASSLGASEMEQYF. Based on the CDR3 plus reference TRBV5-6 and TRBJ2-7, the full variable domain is DAGVTQSPTHLIKTRGQQVTLRCSPKSGHDTVSWYQQALGQGPQFIFQYYEEEERQRGNFPDRFSGHQFPNYSSELNVNALLLGDSALYLCASSLGASEMEQYFGPGTRLTVT.

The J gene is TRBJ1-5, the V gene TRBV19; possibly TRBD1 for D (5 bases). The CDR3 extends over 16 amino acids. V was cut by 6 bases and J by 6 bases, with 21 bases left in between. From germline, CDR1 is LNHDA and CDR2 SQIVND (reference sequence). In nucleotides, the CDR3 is TGTGCCAGTAGCTCTGGGAAGGGGACCAAATTTCAGCCCCAGCATTTT. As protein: CASSSGKGTKFQPQHF.

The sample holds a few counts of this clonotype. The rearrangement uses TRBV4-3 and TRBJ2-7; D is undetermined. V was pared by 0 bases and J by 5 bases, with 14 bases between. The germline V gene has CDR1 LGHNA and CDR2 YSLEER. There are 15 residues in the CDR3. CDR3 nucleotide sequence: TGCGCCAGCAGCCAAGAGTGGTCGGGCGGCAACGAGCAGTACTTC. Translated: CASSQEWSGGNEQYF.

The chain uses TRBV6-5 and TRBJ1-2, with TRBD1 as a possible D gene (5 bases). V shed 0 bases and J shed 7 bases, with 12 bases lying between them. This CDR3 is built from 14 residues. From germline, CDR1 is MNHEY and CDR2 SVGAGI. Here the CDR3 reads CASSYSGAGVGYTF. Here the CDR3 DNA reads TGTGCCAGCAGTTACTCAGGGGCCGGGGTTGGCTACACCTTC.

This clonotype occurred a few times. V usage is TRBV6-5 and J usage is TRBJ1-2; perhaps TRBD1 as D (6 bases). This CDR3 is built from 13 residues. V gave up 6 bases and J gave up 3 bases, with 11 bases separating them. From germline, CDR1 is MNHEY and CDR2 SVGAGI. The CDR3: CASRQGFDYGYTF. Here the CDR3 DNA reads TGTGCCAGCAGACAGGGTTTCGACTATGGCTACACCTTC.

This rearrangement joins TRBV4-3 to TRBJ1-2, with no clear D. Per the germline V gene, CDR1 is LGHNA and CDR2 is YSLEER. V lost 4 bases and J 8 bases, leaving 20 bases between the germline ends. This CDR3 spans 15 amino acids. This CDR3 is CASSPPGLGIEGYTF. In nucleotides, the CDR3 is TGCGCCAGCAGCCCACCTGGCCTCGGGATAGAGGGCTACACCTTC.

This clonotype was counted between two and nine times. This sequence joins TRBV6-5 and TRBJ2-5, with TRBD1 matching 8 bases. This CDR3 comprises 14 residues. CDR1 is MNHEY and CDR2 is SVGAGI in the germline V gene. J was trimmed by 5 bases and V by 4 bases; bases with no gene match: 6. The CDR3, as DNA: TGTGCCAGCAGTTTGAACAGGGGGGAGGAGACCCAGTACTTC. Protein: CASSLNRGEETQYF.

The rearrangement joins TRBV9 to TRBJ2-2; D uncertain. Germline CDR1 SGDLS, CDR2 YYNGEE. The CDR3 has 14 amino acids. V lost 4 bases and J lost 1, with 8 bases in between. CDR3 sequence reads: CASSPAVNTGELFF. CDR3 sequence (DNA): TGTGCCAGCAGCCCGGCAGTGAACACCGGGGAGCTGTTTTTT.

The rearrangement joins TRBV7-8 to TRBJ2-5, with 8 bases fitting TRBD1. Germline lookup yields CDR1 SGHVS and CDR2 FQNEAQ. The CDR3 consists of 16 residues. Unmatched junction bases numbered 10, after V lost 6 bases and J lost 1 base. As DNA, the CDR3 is TGTGCCAGCAGTCATTCAAGAGACAGGGGCCAAGAGACCCAGTACTTC. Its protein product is CASSHSRDRGQETQYF.

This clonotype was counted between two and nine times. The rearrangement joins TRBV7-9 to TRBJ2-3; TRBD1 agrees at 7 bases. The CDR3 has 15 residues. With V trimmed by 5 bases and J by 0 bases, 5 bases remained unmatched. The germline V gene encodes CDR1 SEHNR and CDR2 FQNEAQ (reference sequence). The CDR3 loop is CASSRQGSSTDTQYF. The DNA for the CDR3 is TGTGCCAGCAGCCGACAGGGTTCGAGCACAGATACGCAGTATTTT.

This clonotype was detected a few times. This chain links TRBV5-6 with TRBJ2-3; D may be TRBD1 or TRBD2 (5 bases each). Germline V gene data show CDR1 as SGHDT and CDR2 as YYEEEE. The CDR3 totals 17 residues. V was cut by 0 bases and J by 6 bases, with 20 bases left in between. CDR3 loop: CASSLAGTDTSWDTQYF. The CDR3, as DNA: TGTGCCAGCAGCTTGGCCGGGACGGATACGAGTTGGGATACGCAGTATTTT.

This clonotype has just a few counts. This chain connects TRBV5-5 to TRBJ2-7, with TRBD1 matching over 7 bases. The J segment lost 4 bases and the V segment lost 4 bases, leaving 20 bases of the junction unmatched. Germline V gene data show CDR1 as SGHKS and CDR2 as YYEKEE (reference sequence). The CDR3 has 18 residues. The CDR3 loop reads CASSPSAALRGRGYEQYF. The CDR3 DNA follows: TGTGCCAGCAGCCCAAGCGCGGCCCTAAGGGGGCGTGGGTACGAGCAGTACTTC.

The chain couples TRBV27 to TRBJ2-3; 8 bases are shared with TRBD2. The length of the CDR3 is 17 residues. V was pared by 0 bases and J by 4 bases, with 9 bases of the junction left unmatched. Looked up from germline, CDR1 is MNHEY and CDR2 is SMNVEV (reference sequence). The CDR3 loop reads CASSLSSGGRTSDTQYF. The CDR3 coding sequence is TGTGCCAGCAGTTTATCGAGTGGCGGGAGGACGTCAGATACGCAGTATTTT.

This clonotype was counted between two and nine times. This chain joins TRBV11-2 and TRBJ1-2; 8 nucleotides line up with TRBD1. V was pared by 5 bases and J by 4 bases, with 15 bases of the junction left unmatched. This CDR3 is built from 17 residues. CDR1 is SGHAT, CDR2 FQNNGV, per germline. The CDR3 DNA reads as TGTGCCAGCAGCCACGGACAGGGAGGGGTTGAGGGCTATGGCTACACCTTC. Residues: CASSHGQGGVEGYGYTF. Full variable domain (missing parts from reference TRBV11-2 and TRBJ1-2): EAGVAQSPRYKIIEKRQSVAFWCNPISGHATLYWYQQILGQGPKLLIQFQNNGVVDDSQLPKDRFSAERLKGVDSTLKIQPAKLEDSAVYLCASSHGQGGVEGYGYTFGSGTRLTVV.

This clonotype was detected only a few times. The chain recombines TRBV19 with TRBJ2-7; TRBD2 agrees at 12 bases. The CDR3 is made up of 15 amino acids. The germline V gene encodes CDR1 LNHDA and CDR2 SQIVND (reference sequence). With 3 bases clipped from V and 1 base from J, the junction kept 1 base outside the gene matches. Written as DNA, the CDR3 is TGTGCCAGTAGTATTGGACTAGCGGGGTCCTACGAGCAGTACTTC. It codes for CASSIGLAGSYEQYF. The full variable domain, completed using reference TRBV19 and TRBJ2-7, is DGGITQSPKYLFRKEGQNVTLSCEQNLNHDAMYWYRQDPGQGLRLIYYSQIVNDFQKGDIAEGYSVSREKKESFPLTVTSAQKNPTAFYLCASSIGLAGSYEQYFGPGTRLTVT.

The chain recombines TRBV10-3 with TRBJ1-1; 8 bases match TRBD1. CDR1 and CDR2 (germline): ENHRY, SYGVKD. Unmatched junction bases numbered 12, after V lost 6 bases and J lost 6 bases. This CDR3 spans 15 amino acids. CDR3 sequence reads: CAISRWTGSDAEAFF. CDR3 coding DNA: TGTGCCATCAGCCGATGGACAGGGAGTGACGCTGAAGCTTTCTTT.

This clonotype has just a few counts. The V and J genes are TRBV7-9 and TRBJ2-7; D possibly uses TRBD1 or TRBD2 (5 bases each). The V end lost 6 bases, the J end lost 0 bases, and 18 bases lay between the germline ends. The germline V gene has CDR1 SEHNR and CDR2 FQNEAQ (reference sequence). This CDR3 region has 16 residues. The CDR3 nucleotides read TGTGCCAGCAGTCGATCCCGGGGCCTGCACTCCTACGAGCAGTACTTC. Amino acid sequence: CASSRSRGLHSYEQYF.

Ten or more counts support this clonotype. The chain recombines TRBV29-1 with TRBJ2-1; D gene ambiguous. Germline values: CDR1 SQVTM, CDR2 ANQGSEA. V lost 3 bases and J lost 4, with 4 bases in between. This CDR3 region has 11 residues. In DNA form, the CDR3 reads TGCAGCGTTGACACTTACAATGAGCAGTTCTTC. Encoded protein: CSVDTYNEQFF.

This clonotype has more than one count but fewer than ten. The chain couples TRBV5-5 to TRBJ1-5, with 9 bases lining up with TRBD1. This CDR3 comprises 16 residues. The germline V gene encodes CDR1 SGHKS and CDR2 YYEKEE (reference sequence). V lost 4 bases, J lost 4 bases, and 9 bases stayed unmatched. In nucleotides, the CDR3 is TGTGCCAGCAGCCTAAGGGGGACAGGGTGGAATCAGCCCCAGCATTTT. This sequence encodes CASSLRGTGWNQPQHF.

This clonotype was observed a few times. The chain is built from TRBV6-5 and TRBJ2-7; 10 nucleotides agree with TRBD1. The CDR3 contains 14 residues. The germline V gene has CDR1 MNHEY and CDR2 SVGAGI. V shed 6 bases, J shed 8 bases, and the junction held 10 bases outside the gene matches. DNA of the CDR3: TGTGCCAGCAGAAGGGACAGGGGTCCCAGTAAGCAGTACTTC. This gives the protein CASRRDRGPSKQYF.

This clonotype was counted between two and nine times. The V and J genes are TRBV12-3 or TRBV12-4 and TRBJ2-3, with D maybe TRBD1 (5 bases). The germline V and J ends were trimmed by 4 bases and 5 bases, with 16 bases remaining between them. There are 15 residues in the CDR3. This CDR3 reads CASSYNQGRRDTQYF. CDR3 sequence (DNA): TGTGCCAGCAGTTATAATCAGGGTCGGAGAGATACGCAGTATTTT.

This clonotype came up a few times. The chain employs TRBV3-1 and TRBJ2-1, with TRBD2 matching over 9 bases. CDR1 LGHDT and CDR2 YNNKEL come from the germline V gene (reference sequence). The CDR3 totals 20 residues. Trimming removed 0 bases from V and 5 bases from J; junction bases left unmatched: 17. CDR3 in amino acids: CASSQDESKGGRGWNNEQFF. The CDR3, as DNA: TGTGCCAGCAGCCAAGATGAGAGTAAAGGCGGGAGGGGCTGGAACAATGAGCAGTTCTTC.

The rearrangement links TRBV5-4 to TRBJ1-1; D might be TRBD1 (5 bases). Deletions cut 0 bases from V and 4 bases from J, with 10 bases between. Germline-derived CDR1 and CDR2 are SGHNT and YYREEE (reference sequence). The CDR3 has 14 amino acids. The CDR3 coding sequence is TGTGCCAGCAGCTTGGGGTTTAGGGGCACTGAAGCTTTCTTT. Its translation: CASSLGFRGTEAFF.

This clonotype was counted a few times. The CDR3 nucleotides are TGCGCCAGCAGCCAAGATCAATTTGGTCCCGAAAACATTCAGTACTTC. Translation gives CASSQDQFGPENIQYF. The rearrangement links TRBV4-3 to TRBJ2-4; D is unclear. Deletions cut 0 bases from V and 5 bases from J, with 14 bases between. CDR3 size: 16 residues. Germline CDR1 reads LGHNA; CDR2 reads YSLEER.

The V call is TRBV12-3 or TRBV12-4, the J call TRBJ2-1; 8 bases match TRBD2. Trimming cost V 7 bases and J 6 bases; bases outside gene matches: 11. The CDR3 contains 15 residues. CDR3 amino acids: CASNVYGGRTNEQFF. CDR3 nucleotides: TGTGCCAGCAACGTTTATGGCGGGAGGACCAATGAGCAGTTCTTC.

CDR3 bases: TGTGCCAGCAGCGTTTCAGGGTCGGTCAGGGGTTCGGCCGGGGAGCTGTTTTTT. Translated: CASSVSGSVRGSAGELFF. This rearrangement joins TRBV9 to TRBJ2-2; D perhaps matches TRBD1 (6 bases). This CDR3 is 18 amino acids long. Germline V gives CDR1 SGDLS, CDR2 YYNGEE. V was cut by 2 bases and J by 6 bases, with 23 bases left in between.